This TCR beta chain was recorded in a study of cytomegalovirus exposure and HLA in healthy donors. Concerning this clone: The antigen is not known.

V lost 3 bases and J lost 7; bases outside the gene matches: 6. Germline lookup yields CDR1 GTSNPN and CDR2 SVGIG (reference sequence). The CDR3 covers 13 residues. Findings and caveats of the study: Through in vitro validation, three CMV-associated chains were shown to be specific for CMV antigens.

Amplification used 60 Vbeta primers and 13 Jbeta primers. Only in-frame clones appear in the TCRdb table, and some are missing; sequencing was by immunoSEQ multiplex PCR. The sample carries 190,000 or so clones, under 85% recorded once. The sequenced sample consisted of PBMCs. The chain is built from TRBV30 and TRBJ2-7; 10 nucleotides line up with TRBD2. The sequence derives from a man aged 45-65 years in good health and CMV-seronegative. DNA of the CDR3: TGTGCCTGGAGGAGTAGCGGGGGGTTGGAGCAGTACTTC. Amino acid sequence: CAWRSSGGLEQYF.